A single TCR beta chain is shown here with its context. Its matching antigen is unknown. The CDR3 is made up of 14 amino acids. The germline CDR1 and CDR2 sequences are PRHDT and FYEKMQ (reference sequence). V lost 5 bases to trimming and J lost 3 bases, with 10 bases between them. The data are from a study of graft-versus-host responses after intestinal transplantation. The overall study: Transplants were multivisceral, liver-intestinal, or isolated intestinal. Every recipient had anti-thymocyte globulin induction and around 3 years of tacrolimus plus steroids.

The study's findings and limits: Graft-donor T cell macrochimerism coincided with high graft-versus-host to host-versus-graft clonal ratios in allografts. GvH clonotypes were identified within recipient marrow, with a subset emerging first in ileum or blood.

The method was immunoSEQ multiplex PCR; TCRdb's version includes in-frame clones alone and lacks a portion of them. Here the sample spans 90,000 to 120,000 clones, roughly nine tenths being singletons. The sample in question was unstimulated CD4+ T cells sorted from spleen or lymph node cells, obtained before intestinal transplant. This receptor was taken from a human donor who received an intestinal transplant. The gene calls are TRBV13 and TRBJ2-2; D is perhaps TRBD2 (6 bases). CDR3: CASSAGLYTGELFF. DNA for the CDR3: TGTGCCAGCAGCGCGGGACTGTACACCGGGGAGCTGTTTTTT.